What follows is one T cell receptor beta chain and its context. Its specificity is unknown. This sample is part of a study of response to subunit inactivated influenza vaccine. TCRdb redid the calling of the RT-PCR reads with MiXCR, one entry per CDR3 protein. The profile shows 150,000 to 200,000 distinct CDR3 sequences, approximately 8.7% of them singletons. Looked up from germline, CDR1 is SGHTA and CDR2 is FQGNSA. CDR3 length: 15 amino acids. The V and J ends lost 5 bases and 8 bases, in that order; junction bases with no gene match: 10. Overall study findings and caveats: Only a handful of new T cells, the authors suggested, are recruited with each seasonal influenza vaccination.

The chain recombines TRBV7-2 with TRBJ2-1, with 9 bases that match TRBD1. This receptor was identified in a man aged 50-59 years who received an inactivated influenza vaccine. The source was non-naive T cells sorted from PBMCs, collected on the day of vaccination. The CDR3 DNA sequence: TGTGCCAGCAGCCAACAGGGGGCCGGTGGGGATGAGCAGTTCTTC. It encodes CASSQQGAGGDEQFF.